Listed here are 5 T cell receptor beta chains from one sample, sequenced in a study of OX40 agonist ivuxolimab in advanced cancers. Profiling relied on immunoSEQ multiplex PCR, and the TCRdb table lists in-frame clones only, not all of them. This sample has roughly 100,000 clones, with about 85% found just once. The sequences come from CD4+ or CD8+ T cells sorted from blood, collected in a trial of the OX40 agonist ivuxolimab. All receptors derive from an adult with an advanced solid tumor such as melanoma, head and neck, liver or kidney cancer.

The chain links TRBV14 to TRBJ2-5, with a possible D match to TRBD1 (7 bases). Germline V gene data show CDR1 as SGHDN and CDR2 as FVKESK. The CDR3 contains 14 residues. V lost 1 base, J lost 7 bases, and 13 bases lay in between. CDR3 in DNA: TGTGCCAGCAGCCAAGTAACAGGGGAGGTGACCCAGTACTTC. Translated: CASSQVTGEVTQYF.

This chain connects TRBV5-1 to TRBJ1-2; D perhaps matches TRBD1 (6 bases). V gave up 3 bases and J gave up 6 bases, with 15 bases separating them. Germline loops: CDR1 SGHRS, CDR2 YFSETQ. The CDR3 runs 14 residues. DNA of the CDR3: TGCGCCAGCAGCTATGCAGGGGAGCAGCATGGCTACACCTTC. Protein product: CASSYAGEQHGYTF.

J is TRBJ2-1 and V is TRBV29-1, with D maybe TRBD1 (6 bases). Trimming shortened V by 6 bases and J by 8 bases, and 23 bases separated the two germline ends. Per germline, CDR1 SQVTM and CDR2 ANQGSEA. There are 15 residues in the CDR3. CDR3 protein: CSVNSPRTAQDEQFF. In DNA, the CDR3 is TGCAGCGTCAACTCACCAAGGACAGCTCAGGATGAGCAGTTCTTC.

CDR3 coding DNA: TGTGCCAGCAGCTTAATCCCACTAGGAGATACGCAGTATTTT. Protein: CASSLIPLGDTQYF. J is TRBJ2-3 and V is TRBV7-2; TRBD2 is a possible D gene (5 bases). CDR1 and CDR2 (germline): SGHTA, FQGNSA. Trimming shortened V by 2 bases and J by 5 bases, and 11 bases separated the two germline ends. The CDR3 runs to 14 residues. Together with reference TRBV7-2 and TRBJ2-3, the CDR3 gives the full variable domain: GAGVSQSPSNKVTEKGKDVELRCDPISGHTALYWYRQSLGQGLEFLIYFQGNSAPDKSGLPSDRFSAERTGGSVSTLTIQRTQQEDSAVYLCASSLIPLGDTQYFGPGTRLTVL.

This chain uses TRBV7-3 with TRBJ2-3; TRBD1 aligns across 10 bases. Germline trimming cut 1 base from V and 3 bases from J; bases unmatched to any gene: 1. There are 15 residues in the CDR3. Per germline, CDR1 SGHTA and CDR2 FQGTGA. CDR3 nucleotides: TGTGCCAGCAGCTTAAGGGGACAGGGGACAGATACGCAGTATTTT. It yields the protein CASSLRGQGTDTQYF.